The entry that follows covers one T cell receptor (beta chain) sequence. This sample is drawn from a study of blood T cell repertoires in COVID-19. Turning to the study itself: Samples came from the United States, Italy and Spain, spanning acute and convalescent COVID-19.

Original analysis: Reference gene primer amplification in the assay estimated nucleated cell counts. This table comes from immunoSEQ multiplex PCR, and its TCRdb copy is limited to in-frame clones, with some not included. V and J calls plus clone size are reproduced from that table; the DNA served to infer D and trimming. This sample carries 100,000 to 150,000 clones, approximately 74% of them seen once, and the ten largest clones take approximately 2%. Germline V gene data show CDR1 as MDHEN and CDR2 as SYDVKM. The CDR3 runs to 16 residues. V was cut by 4 bases and J by 0 bases, with 15 bases left in between.

The TCR was taken from a woman in her 70s with acute or convalescent COVID-19. The chain combines TRBV28 with TRBJ1-1; tentative D call: TRBD1 (6 bases). The source material was peripheral blood. Here the CDR3 reads CASSSVTGRVNTEAFF. The CDR3 DNA reads TGTGCCAGCAGTTCTGTGACAGGACGGGTGAACACTGAAGCTTTCTTT.